Reported below is one TCR beta chain. Both RNA and DNA were isolated together from roughly 20-30 mg of bulk tissue that had not been sorted. The data were obtained in a study of tumor-infiltrating lymphocytes in primary liver carcinoma. Making TCR beta cDNA involved approximately 530 ng total RNA and a constant-region primer. TCR beta libraries came from three nested multiplex PCR rounds using slightly modified ARM-PCR. Running 9 to 10 cycles apiece, the first two PCR rounds relied on TRBV1-TRBV30 forward primers together with a C-beta reverse primer. TCRdb re-called the multiplex PCR reads with MiXCR, one entry per CDR3 protein. The sample lists roughly 120,000 distinct CDR3 sequences, 55% to 75% occurring once. The germline V gene has CDR1 SGHRS and CDR2 YFSETQ. The V gene lost 0 bases and the J gene lost 7 bases, with 16 bases spanning the gap. The CDR3 has 15 amino acids.

The receptor was derived from a woman aged 55 to 70 with primary liver carcinoma and hepatitis B virus infection. Specimen: liver tumor tissue from sampling region 3. Noted subset: tumor region T3, left-lateral pole. The rearrangement uses TRBV5-1 and TRBJ1-1; D may be TRBD1 (6 bases). This chain's CDR3 is CASSLAGGEWNEAFF. Here the CDR3 DNA reads TGCGCCAGCAGCTTGGCCGGGGGCGAGTGGAATGAAGCTTTCTTT.